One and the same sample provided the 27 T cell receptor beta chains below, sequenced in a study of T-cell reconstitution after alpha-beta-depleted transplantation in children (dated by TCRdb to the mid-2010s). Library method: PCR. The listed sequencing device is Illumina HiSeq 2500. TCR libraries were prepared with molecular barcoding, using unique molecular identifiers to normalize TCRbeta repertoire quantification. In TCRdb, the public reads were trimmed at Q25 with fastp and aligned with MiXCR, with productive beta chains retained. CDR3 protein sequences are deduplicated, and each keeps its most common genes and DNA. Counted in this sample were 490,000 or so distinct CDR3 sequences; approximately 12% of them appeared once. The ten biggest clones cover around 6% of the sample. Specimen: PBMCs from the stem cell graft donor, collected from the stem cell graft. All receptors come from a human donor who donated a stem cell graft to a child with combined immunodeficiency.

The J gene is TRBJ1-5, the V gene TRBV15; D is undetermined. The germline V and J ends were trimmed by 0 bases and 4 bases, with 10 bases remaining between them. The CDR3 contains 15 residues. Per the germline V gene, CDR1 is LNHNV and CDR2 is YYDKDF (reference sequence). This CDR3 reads CATSRDLGLNQPQHF. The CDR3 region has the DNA TGTGCCACCAGCAGAGATTTAGGGTTGAATCAGCCCCAGCATTTT.

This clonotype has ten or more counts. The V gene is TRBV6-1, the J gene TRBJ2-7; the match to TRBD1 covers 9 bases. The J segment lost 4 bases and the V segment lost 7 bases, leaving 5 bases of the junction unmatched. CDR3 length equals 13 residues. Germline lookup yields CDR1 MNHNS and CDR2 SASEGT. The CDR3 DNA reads TGTGCCAGCACCCGACAGGGGGTGTACGAGCAGTACTTC. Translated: CASTRQGVYEQYF.

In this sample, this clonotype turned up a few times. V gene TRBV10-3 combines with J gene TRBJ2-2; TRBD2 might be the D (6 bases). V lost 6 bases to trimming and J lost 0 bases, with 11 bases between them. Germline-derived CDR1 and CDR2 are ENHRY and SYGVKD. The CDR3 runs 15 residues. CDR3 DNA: TGTGCCATCAGCGTGACTAGGACGAACACCGGGGAGCTGTTTTTT. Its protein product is CAISVTRTNTGELFF.

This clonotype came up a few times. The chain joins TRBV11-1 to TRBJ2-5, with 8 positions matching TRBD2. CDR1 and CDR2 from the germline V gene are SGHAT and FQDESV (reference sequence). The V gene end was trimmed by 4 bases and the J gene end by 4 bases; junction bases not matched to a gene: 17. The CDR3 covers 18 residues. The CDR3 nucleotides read TGTGCCAGCAGCTCGACGGGGCCGACTAGCGTGCATCGAGAGACCCAGTACTTC. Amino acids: CASSSTGPTSVHRETQYF.

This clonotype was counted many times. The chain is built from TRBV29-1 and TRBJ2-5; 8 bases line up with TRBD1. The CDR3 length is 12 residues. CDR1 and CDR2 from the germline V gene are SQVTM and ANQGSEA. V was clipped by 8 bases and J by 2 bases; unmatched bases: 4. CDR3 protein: CSTNRGQETQYF. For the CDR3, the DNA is TGCAGCACAAACAGGGGGCAAGAGACCCAGTACTTC.

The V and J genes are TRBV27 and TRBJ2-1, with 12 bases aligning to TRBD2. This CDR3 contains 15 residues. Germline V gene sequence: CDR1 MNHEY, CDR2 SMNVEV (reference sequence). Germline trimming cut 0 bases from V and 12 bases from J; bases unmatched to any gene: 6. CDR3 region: CASSLSTSGRWLQFF. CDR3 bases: TGTGCCAGCAGTTTATCGACTAGCGGGAGATGGTTGCAGTTCTTC.

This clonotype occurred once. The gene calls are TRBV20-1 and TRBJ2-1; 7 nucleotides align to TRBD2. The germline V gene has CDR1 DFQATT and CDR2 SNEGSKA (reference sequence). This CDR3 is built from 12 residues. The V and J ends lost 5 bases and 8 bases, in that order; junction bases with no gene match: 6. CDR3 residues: CSARTRGDEQFF. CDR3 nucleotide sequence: TGCAGTGCTCGGACTAGAGGGGATGAGCAGTTCTTC.

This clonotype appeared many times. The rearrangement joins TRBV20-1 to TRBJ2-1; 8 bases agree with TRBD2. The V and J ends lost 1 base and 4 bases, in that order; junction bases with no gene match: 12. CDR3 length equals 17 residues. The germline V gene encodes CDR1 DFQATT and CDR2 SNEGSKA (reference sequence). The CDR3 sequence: CSARASLAGLLYNEQFF. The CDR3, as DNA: TGCAGTGCTAGAGCTAGTCTAGCGGGCCTACTATACAATGAGCAGTTCTTC.

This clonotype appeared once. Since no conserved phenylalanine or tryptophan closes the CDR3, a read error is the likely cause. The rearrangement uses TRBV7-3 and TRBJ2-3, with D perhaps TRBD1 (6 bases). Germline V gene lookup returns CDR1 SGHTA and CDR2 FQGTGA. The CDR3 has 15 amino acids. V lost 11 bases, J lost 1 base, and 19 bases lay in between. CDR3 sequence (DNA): TGTGCCGGGCTTGAAGGGGGTGATTGCACAGATACGCAGTATTAT. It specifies CAGLEGGDCTDTQYY.

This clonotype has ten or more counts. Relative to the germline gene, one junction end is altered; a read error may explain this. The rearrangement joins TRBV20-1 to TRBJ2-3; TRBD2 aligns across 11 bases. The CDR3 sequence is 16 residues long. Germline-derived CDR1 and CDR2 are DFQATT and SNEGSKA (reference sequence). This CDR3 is CSASSPLAGGTDTQYF. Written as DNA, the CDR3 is TGCAGTGCGTCATCCCCGCTAGCGGGGGGCACGGATACGCAGTATTTT.

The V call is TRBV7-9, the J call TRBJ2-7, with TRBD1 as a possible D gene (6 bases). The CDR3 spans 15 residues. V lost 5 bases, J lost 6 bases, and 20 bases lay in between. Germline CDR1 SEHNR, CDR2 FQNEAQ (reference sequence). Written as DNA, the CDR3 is TGTGCCAGCAGCCGAACCGGGACGGGACACGCCGAGCAGTACTTC. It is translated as CASSRTGTGHAEQYF.

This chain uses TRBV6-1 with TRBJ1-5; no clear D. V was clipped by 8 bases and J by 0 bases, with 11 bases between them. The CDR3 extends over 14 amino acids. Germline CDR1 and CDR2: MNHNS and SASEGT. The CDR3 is CASRVGYSNQPQHF. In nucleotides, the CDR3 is TGTGCCAGCCGGGTGGGTTATAGCAATCAGCCCCAGCATTTT.

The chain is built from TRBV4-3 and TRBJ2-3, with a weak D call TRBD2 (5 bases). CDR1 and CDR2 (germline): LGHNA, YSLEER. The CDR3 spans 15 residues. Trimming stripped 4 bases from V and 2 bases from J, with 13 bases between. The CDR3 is CASSPGSGFTDTQYF. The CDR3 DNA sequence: TGCGCCAGCAGCCCTGGGAGTGGGTTCACAGATACGCAGTATTTT.

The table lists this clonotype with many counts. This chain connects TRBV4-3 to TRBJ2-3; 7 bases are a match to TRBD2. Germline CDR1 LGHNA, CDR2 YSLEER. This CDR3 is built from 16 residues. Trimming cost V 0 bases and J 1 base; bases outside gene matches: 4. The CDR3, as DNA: TGCGCCAGCAGCCAAGAACCAGCGGGGCGCACAGATACGCAGTATTTT. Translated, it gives CASSQEPAGRTDTQYF.

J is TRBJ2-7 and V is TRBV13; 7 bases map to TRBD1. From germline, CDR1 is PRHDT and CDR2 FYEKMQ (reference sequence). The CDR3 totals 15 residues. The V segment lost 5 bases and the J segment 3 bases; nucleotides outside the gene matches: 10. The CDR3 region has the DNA TGTGCCAGCAGCCCCGGATACAGGGGCGGCTACGAGCAGTACTTC. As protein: CASSPGYRGGYEQYF.

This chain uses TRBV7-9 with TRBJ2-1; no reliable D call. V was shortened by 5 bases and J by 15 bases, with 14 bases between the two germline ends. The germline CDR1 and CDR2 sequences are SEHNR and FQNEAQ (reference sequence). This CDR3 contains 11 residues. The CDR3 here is CASSPYGGPFF. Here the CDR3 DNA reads TGTGCCAGCAGCCCGTATGGCGGTCCGTTCTTC. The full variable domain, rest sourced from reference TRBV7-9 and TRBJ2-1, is DTGVSQNPRHKITKRGQNVTFRCDPISEHNRLYWYRQTLGQGPEFLTYFQNEAQLEKSRLLSDRFSAERPKGSFSTLEIQRTEQGDSAMYLCASSPYGGPFFGPGTRLTVL.

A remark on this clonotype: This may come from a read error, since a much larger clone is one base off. CDR3 coding DNA: TGTGCCTTGAGTTTGGACAGGGGAAGCGAGCAGTACTTC. It yields the protein CALSLDRGSEQYF. The chain carries TRBV30 and TRBJ2-7; TRBD1 aligns across 9 bases. CDR1 and CDR2 (germline): GTSNPN, SVGIG (reference sequence). The CDR3 is made up of 13 amino acids.

CDR3 DNA sequence: TGTGCCAGCAGTCAGTCTTGGGGGCAGAACACCGGGGAGCTGTTTTTT. Translated, it gives CASSQSWGQNTGELFF. The V and J genes are TRBV6-2 or TRBV6-3 and TRBJ2-2; possible D gene TRBD1, 6 bases. Germline V gene data show CDR1 as MNHEY and CDR2 as SVGEGT. V was trimmed by 5 bases and J by 1 base, leaving 14 bases between them. The CDR3 length is 16 residues.

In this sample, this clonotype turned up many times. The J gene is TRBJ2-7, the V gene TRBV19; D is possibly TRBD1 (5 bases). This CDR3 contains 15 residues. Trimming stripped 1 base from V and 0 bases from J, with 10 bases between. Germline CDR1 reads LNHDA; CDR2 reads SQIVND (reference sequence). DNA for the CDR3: TGTGCCAGTAGTATAGCAACAGGCGCCTCCTACGAGCAGTACTTC. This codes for CASSIATGASYEQYF.

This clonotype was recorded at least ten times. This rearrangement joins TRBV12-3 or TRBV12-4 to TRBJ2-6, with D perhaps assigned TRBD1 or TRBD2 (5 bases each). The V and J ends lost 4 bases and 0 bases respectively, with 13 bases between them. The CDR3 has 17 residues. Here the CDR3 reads CASSSRSGTSGANVLTF. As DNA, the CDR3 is TGTGCCAGCAGTTCCCGCTCAGGGACCTCTGGGGCCAACGTCCTGACTTTC.

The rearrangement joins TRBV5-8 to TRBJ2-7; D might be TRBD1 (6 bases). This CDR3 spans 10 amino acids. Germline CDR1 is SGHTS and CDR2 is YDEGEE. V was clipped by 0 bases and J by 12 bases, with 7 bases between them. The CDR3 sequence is CASSLGTVYF. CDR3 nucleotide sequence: TGTGCCAGCAGCTTGGGGACAGTGTACTTC.

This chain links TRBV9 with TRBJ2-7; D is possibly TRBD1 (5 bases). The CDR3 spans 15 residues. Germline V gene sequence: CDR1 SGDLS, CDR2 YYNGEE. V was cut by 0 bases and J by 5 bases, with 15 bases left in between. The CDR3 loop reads CASSVGARQSDEQYF. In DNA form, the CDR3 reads TGTGCCAGCAGCGTAGGGGCCAGACAGTCCGACGAGCAGTACTTC. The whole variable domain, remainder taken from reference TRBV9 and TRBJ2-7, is DSGVTQTPKHLITATGQRVTLRCSPRSGDLSVYWYQQSLDQGLQFLIQYYNGEERAKGNILERFSAQQFPDLHSELNLSSLELGDSALYFCASSVGARQSDEQYFGPGTRLTVT.

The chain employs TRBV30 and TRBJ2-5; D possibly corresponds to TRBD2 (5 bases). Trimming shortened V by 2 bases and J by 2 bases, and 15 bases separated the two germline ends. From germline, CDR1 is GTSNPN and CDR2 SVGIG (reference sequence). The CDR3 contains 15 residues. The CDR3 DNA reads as TGTGCCTGGAGTTTGGAGCTAGCCTATCAAGAGACCCAGTACTTC. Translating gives CAWSLELAYQETQYF. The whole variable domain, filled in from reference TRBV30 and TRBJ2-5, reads SQTIHQWPATLVQPVGSPLSLECTVEGTSNPNLYWYRQAAGRGLQLLFYSVGIGQISSEVPQNLSASRPQDRQFILSSKKLLLSDSGFYLCAWSLELAYQETQYFGPGTRLLVL.

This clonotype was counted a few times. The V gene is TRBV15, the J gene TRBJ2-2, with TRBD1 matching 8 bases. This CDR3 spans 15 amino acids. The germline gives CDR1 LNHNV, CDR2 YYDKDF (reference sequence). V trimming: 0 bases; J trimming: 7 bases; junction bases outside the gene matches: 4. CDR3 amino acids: CATSREGQGVGELFF. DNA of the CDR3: TGTGCCACCAGCAGAGAAGGACAGGGCGTCGGGGAGCTGTTTTTT.

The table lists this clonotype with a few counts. The CDR3 DNA follows: TGTGCCACCAGCAGAGATCGGGGGGGCCTAGCGAGCTCCTACAATGAGCAGTTCTTC. This gives the protein CATSRDRGGLASSYNEQFF. The rearrangement uses TRBV15 and TRBJ2-1; 8 nucleotides align to TRBD2. The CDR3 is 19 residues long. Per germline, CDR1 LNHNV and CDR2 YYDKDF (reference sequence). J lost 0 bases, V lost 0 bases, and 10 bases had no gene match.

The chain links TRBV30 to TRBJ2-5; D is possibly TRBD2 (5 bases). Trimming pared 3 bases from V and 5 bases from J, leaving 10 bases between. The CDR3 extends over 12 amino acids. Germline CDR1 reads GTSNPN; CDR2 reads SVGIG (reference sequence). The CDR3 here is CAWRAPGETQYF. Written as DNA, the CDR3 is TGTGCCTGGAGGGCCCCGGGGGAGACCCAGTACTTC.

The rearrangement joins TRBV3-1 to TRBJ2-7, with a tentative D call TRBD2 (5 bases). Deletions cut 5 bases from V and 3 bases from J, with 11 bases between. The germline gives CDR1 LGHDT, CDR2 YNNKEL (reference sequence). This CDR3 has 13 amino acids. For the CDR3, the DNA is TGTGCCAGCAGCGGAGACGGAGGCTACGAGCAGTACTTC. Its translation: CASSGDGGYEQYF.